Shown below are 11 T cell receptor beta chains from a single sample sequenced in a study of blood T cell repertoires in COVID-19. TCRdb keeps only in-frame clones here, not all; method: immunoSEQ multiplex PCR. There are 150,000 to 200,000 clones in the sample; roughly 80% occur only once, and more than 7.5% lies in the top ten. The sequenced sample consisted of peripheral blood. Receptor source: a woman between 65 and 79 years old with COVID-19, enrolled during active disease.

This chain uses TRBV5-1 with TRBJ2-3; 10 positions match TRBD2. CDR1 is SGHRS and CDR2 is YFSETQ in the germline V gene. The CDR3 consists of 15 residues. V trimming: 7 bases; J trimming: 3 bases; junction bases outside the gene matches: 8. DNA for the CDR3: TGCGCCAGCCGCCTAGCGGGAGAAGTGACAGATACGCAGTATTTT. Its protein product is CASRLAGEVTDTQYF.

This clone was counted once. This rearrangement joins TRBV7-2 to TRBJ2-1; D not resolved. The CDR3 contains 12 residues. The V end was cut by 0 bases, the J end by 9 bases, with 6 bases between. Germline V gives CDR1 SGHTA, CDR2 FQGNSA. The CDR3 DNA sequence: TGTGCCAGCAGCTTAGCATCGCGTGAGCAGTTCTTC. It yields the protein CASSLASREQFF.

The genes are TRBV18 and TRBJ1-2; 7 bases fit TRBD1. Unmatched junction bases numbered 11, after V lost 1 base and J lost 3 bases. In germline, CDR1 is KGHSH, CDR2 LQKENI. CDR3 length equals 17 residues. CDR3 coding DNA: TGTGCCAGCTCACCACGTGTAGGGACAGACACCCACTATGGCTACACCTTC. Its translation: CASSPRVGTDTHYGYTF.

The chain links TRBV9 to TRBJ2-1; no firm D call. There are 15 residues in the CDR3. With 4 bases removed from V and 0 bases from J, the gap between germline ends came to 11 bases. In germline, CDR1 is SGDLS, CDR2 YYNGEE. This CDR3 reads CASSTTEGSYNEQFF. In nucleotides, the CDR3 is TGTGCCAGCAGCACTACTGAAGGCTCCTACAATGAGCAGTTCTTC.

The chain uses TRBV28 and TRBJ2-1; 7 bases match TRBD1. Losses at the gene ends were 4 bases for V and 8 bases for J; bases not matched to a gene: 11. Germline CDR1 and CDR2: MDHEN and SYDVKM. The CDR3 totals 15 residues. The CDR3 loop is CASSYDRVKTYEQFF. For the CDR3, the DNA is TGTGCCAGCAGTTACGACAGGGTCAAGACATATGAGCAGTTCTTC.

This clone has more than one count but fewer than ten. The chain joins TRBV30 to TRBJ1-5; D gene unclear. The germline gives CDR1 GTSNPN, CDR2 SVGIG (reference sequence). CDR3 length: 14 residues. V gave up 1 base and J gave up 6 bases, with 13 bases separating them. The CDR3 spells CAWSEFDITQPQHF. The CDR3 nucleotides read TGTGCCTGGAGTGAATTCGACATAACTCAGCCCCAGCATTTT.

J is TRBJ2-7 and V is TRBV28; 7 nucleotides match TRBD1. The trim removed 6 bases at V and 2 bases at J, leaving 10 bases unmatched. Germline lookup yields CDR1 MDHEN and CDR2 SYDVKM. The CDR3 spans 15 residues. CDR3 residues: CASRLPGTVTYEQYF. DNA of the CDR3: TGTGCCAGCAGGCTTCCCGGGACAGTTACCTACGAGCAGTACTTC.

The V gene is TRBV3-1 (or the pseudogene TRBV3-2), the J gene TRBJ1-2; D gene unclear. V lost 1 base and J lost 4, with 10 bases in between. Per germline, CDR1 LGHDT and CDR2 YNNKEL (reference sequence). The CDR3 runs 14 residues. CDR3 nucleotide sequence: TGTGCCAGCAGCCAAGTCACCCACTTCTATGGCTACACCTTC. Its translation: CASSQVTHFYGYTF.

The chain carries TRBV10-2 and TRBJ1-6, with 10 bases identical to TRBD1. This CDR3 spans 15 amino acids. V trimming: 5 bases; J trimming: 6 bases; junction bases outside the gene matches: 4. Germline V gene data show CDR1 as WSHSY and CDR2 as SAAADI. This chain's CDR3 is CASSHGDRGNSPLHF. CDR3 in DNA: TGCGCCAGCAGTCATGGGGACAGGGGTAATTCACCCCTCCACTTT.

The chain uses TRBV6-5 and TRBJ2-7, with TRBD1 matching over 7 bases. CDR3 length equals 13 residues. CDR1 is MNHEY, CDR2 SVGAGI, per germline. V trimming: 9 bases; J trimming: 7 bases; junction bases outside the gene matches: 12. CDR3 in amino acids: CASTPGRGNEQYF. CDR3 DNA sequence: TGTGCCAGTACCCCGGGCAGGGGGAATGAGCAGTACTTC.

The rearrangement joins TRBV24-1 to TRBJ2-1; 9 bases align to TRBD2. The germline V gene has CDR1 KGHDR and CDR2 SFDVKD. V was pared by 5 bases and J by 7 bases, with 17 bases of the junction left unmatched. This CDR3 is built from 18 residues. CDR3 amino acids: CATSAPSSVAGVVNEQFF. The CDR3 nucleotides are TGTGCCACCAGTGCCCCTTCGTCGGTAGCGGGAGTCGTAAATGAGCAGTTCTTC.